A selection of T cell receptor beta chains follows, all from one sample in a study of monozygotic twins with cystic fibrosis. The table came from immunoSEQ multiplex PCR; TCRdb's copy has only in-frame clones and leaves some out. The repertoire holds about 20,000 clones, around 87% seen once, with roughly 1.3% in the top ten. The sequenced sample was blood. Every receptor here comes from a woman aged 30 to 39 with cystic fibrosis. Each CDR3 is given with its conserved first and last residue. D genes are given only for firm matches. Rows may omit the clone size; those that give it use once, few, many or a size class.

clone_size	d_call	v_call	j_call	cdr3_aa	cdr3_nt
-	TRBD2	TRBV7-2	TRBJ2-7	CASSPGFGGVGSYEQYF	TGTGCCAGCAGCCCCGGTTTTGGGGGGGTTGGTTCCTACGAGCAGTACTTC
-	TRBD1	TRBV6-1	TRBJ2-3	CATKTGGEADTQYF	TGTGCCACCAAGACAGGGGGCGAAGCAGATACGCAGTATTTT
-	-	TRBV10-3	TRBJ1-2	CAISESTGRGYTF	TGTGCCATCAGTGAGTCGACGGGGCGAGGCTACACCTTC
-	-	TRBV10-3	TRBJ2-2	CAISDATGPNTGELFF	TGTGCCATCAGTGATGCAACAGGTCCGAACACCGGGGAGCTGTTTTTT
once	-	TRBV7-9	TRBJ2-5	CASSLTRVAETQYF	TGTGCCAGCAGCTTAACTCGGGTTGCGGAGACCCAGTACTTC
-	-	TRBV9	TRBJ1-6	CASSVGAGGSNSPLHF	TGTGCCAGCAGCGTAGGGGCAGGTGGGAGTAATTCACCCCTCCACTTT
few	-	TRBV9	TRBJ1-1	CASSVAGALTEAFF	TGTGCCAGCAGCGTAGCCGGGGCGCTGACTGAAGCTTTCTTT
few	-	TRBV10-3	TRBJ1-2	CAISESRYGYTF	TGTGCCATCAGTGAGTCAAGGTATGGCTACACCTTC
-	-	TRBV6-6	TRBJ1-5	CASNLLGSNQPQHF	TGTGCCAGCAACCTATTAGGTAGCAATCAGCCCCAGCATTTT
-	-	TRBV21-1	TRBJ2-7	CASSKASDRAYEQYF	TGTGCCAGCAGCAAAGCAAGCGACAGAGCCTACGAGCAGTACTTC
few	-	TRBV7-2	TRBJ1-5	CASSLAAGLSNQPQHF	TGTGCCAGCAGCTTAGCGGCAGGGTTGAGCAATCAGCCCCAGCATTTT
few	-	TRBV14	TRBJ1-6	CASSQMSGGHSPLHF	TGTGCCAGCAGCCAAATGAGCGGCGGCCATTCACCCCTCCACTTT
-	-	TRBV27	TRBJ2-7	CASSLATGPYEQYF	TGTGCCAGCAGTTTAGCGACAGGCCCCTACGAGCAGTACTTC
-	TRBD2	TRBV5-6	TRBJ2-3	CASSSGLAGGTDTQYF	TGTGCCAGCAGCTCTGGACTAGCGGGGGGAACAGATACGCAGTATTTT
few	-	TRBV28	TRBJ1-5	CASSGNQPQHF	TGTGCCAGCAGCGGTAATCAGCCCCAGCATTTT